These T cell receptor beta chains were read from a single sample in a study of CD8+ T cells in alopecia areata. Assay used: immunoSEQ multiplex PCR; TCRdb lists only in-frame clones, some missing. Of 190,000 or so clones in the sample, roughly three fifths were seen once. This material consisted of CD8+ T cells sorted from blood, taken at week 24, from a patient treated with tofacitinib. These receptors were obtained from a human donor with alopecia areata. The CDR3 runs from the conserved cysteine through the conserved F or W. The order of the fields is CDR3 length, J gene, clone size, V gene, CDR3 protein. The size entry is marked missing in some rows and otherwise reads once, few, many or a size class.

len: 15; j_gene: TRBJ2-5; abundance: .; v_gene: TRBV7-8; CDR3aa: CASRKPGQGQETQYF
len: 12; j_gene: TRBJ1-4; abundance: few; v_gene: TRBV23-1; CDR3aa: CSRGKTNEKLFF
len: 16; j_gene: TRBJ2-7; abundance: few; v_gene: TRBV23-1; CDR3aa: CASSQNTWTGIHEQYF
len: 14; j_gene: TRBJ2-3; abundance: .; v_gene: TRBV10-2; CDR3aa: CASSTSGSTDTQYF
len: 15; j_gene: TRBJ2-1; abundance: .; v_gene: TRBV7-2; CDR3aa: CASSAQQRWANEQFF
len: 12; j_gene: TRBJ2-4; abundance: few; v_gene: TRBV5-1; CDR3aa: CASRGSKNIQYF
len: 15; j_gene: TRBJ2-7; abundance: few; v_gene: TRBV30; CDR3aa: CAWTPILGGGYLQYF
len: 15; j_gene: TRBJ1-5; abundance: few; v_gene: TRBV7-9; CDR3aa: CASSGTGDSRQPQHF
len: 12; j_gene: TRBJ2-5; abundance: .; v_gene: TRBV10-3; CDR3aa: CAIRQDQETQYF
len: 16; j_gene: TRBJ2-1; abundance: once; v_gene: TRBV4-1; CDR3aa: CASSQEGLAGYNEQFF
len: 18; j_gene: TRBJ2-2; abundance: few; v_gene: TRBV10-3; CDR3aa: CAISVGQLDRDTTGELFF
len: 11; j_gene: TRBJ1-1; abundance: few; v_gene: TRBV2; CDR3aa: CASSGGTEAFF
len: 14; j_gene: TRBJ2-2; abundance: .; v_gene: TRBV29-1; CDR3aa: CSVEGRGSTGELFF
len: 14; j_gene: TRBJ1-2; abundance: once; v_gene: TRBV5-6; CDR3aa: CASRFGQGVDGYTF